The clone carrying this T cell receptor (beta chain) showed up many times. The antigen remains undetermined. Healthy Caucasian donors formed the entire cohort. V gave up 4 bases and J gave up 6 bases; unmatched junction bases: 12. The CDR3 spans 17 residues. Germline CDR1 reads SGHRS; CDR2 reads YFSETQ. The data were obtained in a study of identical twins. Whole-study findings and limits: Alpha sequences that were out-of-frame and twin-shared showed an excess of low generation probability.

It was template switching that added a universal primer site, and there were unique molecular identifiers on the cDNA. TCRdb reprocessed the 5' RACE reads via MiXCR and lists one record per CDR3 protein. The sample has around 370,000 distinct CDR3 sequences; roughly 9% are singletons. The TCR originated in a woman in her fifties or sixties in good health. The chain joins TRBV5-1 to TRBJ2-2; TRBD2 matches 10 bases. The sample consisted of naive T cells sorted from blood. The CDR3 reads CASSPTSSGRNPGELFF. The CDR3 DNA follows: TGCGCCAGCAGCCCGACCTCTAGCGGGAGAAATCCCGGGGAGCTGTTTTTT.